Included here is one T cell receptor beta chain sequence, with context. Its antigen remains undetermined. No per-base quality is available; no much larger clone lies one base away. The data originate from a study of memory CD4+ T cells and cytomegalovirus serostatus (dated by TCRdb to the late 2010s). With regard to the full study: A total of some 33 healthy Belgian adults, of whom 9 were CMV seropositive and about 24 were CMV seronegative, were included in the cohort. To replicate a published TCR-based CMV serostatus classifier, the researchers sequenced the CD4+ memory TCRbeta repertoires of a Belgian cohort whose cytomegalovirus serostatus was known.

A FACSAria II was used to sort memory CD4+ T cells, defined as single viable CD3+CD4+CD8-CD45RO+ cells. CMV serostatus was determined using a Roche Elecsys assay that detects serum IgG against CMV pp150, pp28, p38 and p52. Following thawing, total CD4+ T cells were enriched through positive selection using CD4 magnetic microbeads. Samples originated from another study that specifically interrogated the CD4+ T cell memory repertoire. Peripheral blood mononuclear cells were isolated and cryopreserved following standard operating procedures; serum was stored at -80 °C. CD3-PerCP (BW264/56), CD4-APC (RPA-T4), CD45RO-PE (UCHT1) and CD8-Pacific Orange (3B5) antibodies were used for staining, and non-viable cells were excluded with Sytox blue. The Quick-DNA Microprep Kit was used to extract genomic DNA from the sorted cells. TCRbeta DNA was amplified with the immunoSEQ hsTCRbeta kit following the manufacturer's protocol. An Illumina MiSeq instrument was used to sequence the TCRbeta libraries. From the authors' description of their analysis: Following removal of out-of-frame sequences, about 2,200,000 distinct TCRbeta sequences were retained, with an average of roughly 70,000 per individual. Each individual was scored according to the count of 150 to 200 previously reported CMV-associated TCRbeta sequences and the total productive distinct TCRbeta count. A beta-binomial model was reimplemented in Python, and scikit-learn random forests with default parameters were trained on US cohort data. Classifier performance on the Belgian cohort was summarized as median AUC with percentile confidence intervals calculated over 10,000 bootstrap iterations. In TCRdb, the immuneACCESS table is reduced to in-frame sequences with V and J assigned. These tables do not hold every clone; where another copy was compared, an unresolved V gene accounts for under half, and the others remain unexplained. V and J calls and clone size are those listed in that table; D and trimming were worked out from the DNA. This sample lists tens of thousands of clones; 65% to 80% were detected once. The ten largest clones take up less than 0.95% of the sample.

Trimming accounts for 0 bases at V and 0 bases at J, while the number of junction bases matched to no gene is 4. The germline V gene (reference sequence) sets CDR1 to MNHEY and CDR2 to SMNVEV. The CDR3 contains 16 residues, cysteine and phenylalanine counted. Of the read, only the CDR3 DNA is kept; its 48 bases are in frame from base 1. Overall study outcomes, separate from this receptor: The results were read as suggesting that the CMV-associated TCR signature is, for the most part, present in the CD4+ memory repertoire. Only CD4+CD45RO+ memory cells were sequenced, unlike the original study, which covered naive and memory CD4+ and CD8+ populations. Of around 150 previously reported CMV-associated TCRbeta sequences, around 70 appeared in the CD4+ memory repertoires, each in one to five individuals. The original-framework classifier achieved a median bootstrapped AUC of about 0.95 with a 95% CI of 0.76-1.00 on the Belgian cohort. CMV serostatus prediction reached a median bootstrapped AUC of 0.95 with the original framework and 0.9 to 0.93 with a US-trained random forest.

The clonotype was recovered from an adult in good health and CMV-seronegative. The rearranged chain carries TRBV27 and TRBJ2-7; the central 8 bases match TRBD1. Material for sequencing was memory CD4+ T cells from blood. For the CDR3, the sequence is CASSLSSGGASYEQYF. The nucleotides are TGTGCCAGCAGTTTATCATCAGGGGGCGCCTCCTACGAGCAGTACTTC.